The text below deals with one T cell receptor (beta chain). It has no known antigen specificity. No quality values exist for individual bases; no much larger clone is one base distant. This sample was taken from a study of OX40 agonist ivuxolimab in advanced cancers. In terms of the full investigation: Ivuxolimab was an agonistic, fully human IgG2 monoclonal antibody directed against OX40 (CD134), a costimulatory receptor. Intravenous ivuxolimab was administered to patients every 2 weeks at six dose levels: 0.01, 0.1, 0.3, 1.5, 3 and 10 mg/kg. The purpose of peripheral TCRbeta sequencing was to test whether ivuxolimab changed TCR sequence diversity and led to clonal T-cell expansion. Partial responses occurred in three dose-escalation patients: two with cutaneous melanoma and one with hepatocellular carcinoma. Prior anti-PD-1, anti-PD-L1 or anti-CTLA-4 therapy was permitted, and checkpoint inhibitors had been received by under 50% of dose-escalation patients. The paper covers the monotherapy dose-escalation part of the phase I ivuxolimab trial, which included N ≈ 57 patients. Of the 50 to 55 patients in dose escalation, about 20 had hepatocellular carcinoma, approximately 15 had melanoma, 9 had renal cell carcinoma and 9 had head and neck cancer. The dose-escalation cohort was 80% to 90% male with a mean age of about 58 years, ranging from about 23 to 85. Overall study outcomes, separate from this receptor: After ivuxolimab, more expanded clones were found on average in CD8+ T cells than in CD4+ T cells. At doses from 0.1 to 3.0 mg/kg, clonal expansion was seen in both CD4+ and CD8+ blood T cells between baseline and week 6. Low levels of normalized T-cell clonal expansion were also seen in some patients who did not respond. Partial responders in the 0.1-3.0 mg/kg groups had among the lowest normalized peripheral clonal expansion, especially among CD8+ T cells. Antigen specificity was not determined for the clonally expanded peripheral T cells.

To sequence the TCRbeta CDR3 region, genomic DNA was isolated from the sorted cells. The immunoSEQ Assay was used for sequencing of TCRbeta CDR3 regions. TCRdb obtained this table from immuneACCESS and retained in-frame rearrangements with V and J assigned. These tables miss some clones; where compared with another copy, unresolved V genes account for less than half of the shortfall, and the remainder is unexplained. The table for this sample lists 35,000 to 40,000 clones; 82% of them were counted only once. The ten largest make up 6.5% to 8% of the sample. The trial excluded patients who had a history of autoimmune disease or were on systemic immunosuppression. Peripheral blood for TCR sequencing was collected from all dose cohorts at baseline, on cycle 4 day 1, and on cycle 7 day 1. The samples were drawn from a first-in-human, open-label, multicenter phase I dose-escalation trial of ivuxolimab. Adults with locally advanced or metastatic melanoma, renal cell, hepatocellular, or head and neck squamous cell carcinoma were enrolled in the trial. Before TCR sequencing, CD4+ and CD8+ T cells were separately sorted from peripheral blood.

Trimming leaves V shorter by 3 bases and J shorter by 3 bases, with the junction holding 7 bases beyond the gene matches. The germline V gene supplies CDR1 KGHSH and CDR2 LQKENI. The CDR3 runs 16 residues from the cysteine to the phenylalanine. Just CDR3 DNA is preserved here, 48 bases in frame from base 1. This chain joins TRBV18 to TRBJ1-4, with 7 middle bases fitting TRBD1. The sample consisted of CD4+ or CD8+ T cells sorted from blood, taken in a trial of the OX40 agonist ivuxolimab. The TCR was taken from an adult with an advanced solid tumor such as melanoma, head and neck, liver or kidney cancer. The CDR3 region: CASSPRRGQANEKLFF. The nucleotide sequence reads as follows: TGTGCCAGCTCACCGAGAAGGGGGCAGGCTAATGAAAAACTGTTTTTT.